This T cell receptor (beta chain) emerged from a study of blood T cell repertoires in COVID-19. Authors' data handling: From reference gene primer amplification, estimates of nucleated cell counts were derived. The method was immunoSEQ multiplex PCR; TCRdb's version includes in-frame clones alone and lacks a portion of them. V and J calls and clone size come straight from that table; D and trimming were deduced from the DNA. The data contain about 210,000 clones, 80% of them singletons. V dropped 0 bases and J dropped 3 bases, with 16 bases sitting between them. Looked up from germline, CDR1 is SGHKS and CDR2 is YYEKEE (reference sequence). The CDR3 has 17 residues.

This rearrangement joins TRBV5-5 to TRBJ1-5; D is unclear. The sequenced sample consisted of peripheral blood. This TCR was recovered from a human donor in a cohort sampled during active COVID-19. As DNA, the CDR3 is TGTGCCAGCAGCTTGGCAGTAATAACCACGTACAATCAGCCCCAGCATTTT. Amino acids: CASSLAVITTYNQPQHF.